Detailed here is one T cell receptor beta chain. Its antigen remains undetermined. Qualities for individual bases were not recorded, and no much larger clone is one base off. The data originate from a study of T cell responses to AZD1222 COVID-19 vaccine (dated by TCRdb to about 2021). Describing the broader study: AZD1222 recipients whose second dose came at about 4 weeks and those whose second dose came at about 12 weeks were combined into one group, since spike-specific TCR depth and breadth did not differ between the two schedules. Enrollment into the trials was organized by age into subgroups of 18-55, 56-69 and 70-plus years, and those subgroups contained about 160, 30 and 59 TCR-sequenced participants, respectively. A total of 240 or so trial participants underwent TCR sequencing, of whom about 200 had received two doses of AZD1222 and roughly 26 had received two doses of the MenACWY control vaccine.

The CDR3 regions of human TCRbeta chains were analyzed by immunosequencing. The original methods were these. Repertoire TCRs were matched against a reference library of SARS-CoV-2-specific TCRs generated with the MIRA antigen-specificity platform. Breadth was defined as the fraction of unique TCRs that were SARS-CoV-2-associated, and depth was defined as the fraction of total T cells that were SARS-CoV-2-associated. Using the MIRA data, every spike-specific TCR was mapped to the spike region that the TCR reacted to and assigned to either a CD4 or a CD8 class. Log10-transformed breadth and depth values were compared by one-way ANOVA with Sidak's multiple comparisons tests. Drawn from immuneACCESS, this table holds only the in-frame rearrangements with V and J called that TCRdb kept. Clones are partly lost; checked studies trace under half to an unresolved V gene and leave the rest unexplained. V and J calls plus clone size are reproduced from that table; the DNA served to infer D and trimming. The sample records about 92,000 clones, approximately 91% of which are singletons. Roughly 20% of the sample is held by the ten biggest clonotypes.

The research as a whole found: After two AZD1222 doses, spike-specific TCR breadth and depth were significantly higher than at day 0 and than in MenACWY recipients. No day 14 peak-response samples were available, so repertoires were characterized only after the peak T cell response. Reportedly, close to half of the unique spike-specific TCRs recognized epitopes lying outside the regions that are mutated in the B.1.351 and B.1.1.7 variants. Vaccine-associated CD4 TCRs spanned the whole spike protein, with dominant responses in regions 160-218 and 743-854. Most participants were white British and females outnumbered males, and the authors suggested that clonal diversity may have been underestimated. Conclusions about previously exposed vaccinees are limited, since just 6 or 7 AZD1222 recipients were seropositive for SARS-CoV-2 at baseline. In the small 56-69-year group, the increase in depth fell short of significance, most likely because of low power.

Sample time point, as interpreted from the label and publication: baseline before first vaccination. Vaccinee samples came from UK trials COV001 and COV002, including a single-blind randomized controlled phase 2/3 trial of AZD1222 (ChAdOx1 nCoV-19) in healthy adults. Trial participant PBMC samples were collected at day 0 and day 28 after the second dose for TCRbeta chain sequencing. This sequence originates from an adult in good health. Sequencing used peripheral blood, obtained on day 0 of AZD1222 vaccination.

DNA sequence: TGCAGTGCTAGTCACTGGGACTTATACGAGCAGTACTTC. The resulting protein is CSASHWDLYEQYF. The V and J segments used are TRBV20-1 and TRBJ2-7; TRBD2 is a weak D gene call, 6 bases matching. For CDR1 and CDR2, the germline V gene (reference sequence) lists DFQATT and SNEGSKA. Deletion took 3 bases off V and 4 bases off J, with a span of 13 bases between the germline ends. The CDR3 contains 13 residues, cysteine and phenylalanine counted. Left in the record is the CDR3 DNA by itself, 39 bases read in frame from the first base.